This is a list of T cell receptor beta chains from one sample in a study of shared clonotypes between healthy human individuals. The repertoire was sequenced with immunoSEQ multiplex PCR; TCRdb's copy has only in-frame clones and lacks some. Seen here are some 1,400,000 clones, around 95% observed once, and the top ten hold roughly 1.2%. The sequenced sample consisted of naive CD4+ T cells sorted from blood. The origin of the receptors is a young man in good health. The CDR3 runs from the conserved cysteine through the conserved F or W. A D gene is named only where the DNA matches it firmly. A clone size is listed for some rows: how often the clone was seen (once, few, many), or a class if it is expanded.

v_gene,abundance,d_gene,len,j_gene,CDR3aa,CDR3nt
TRBV19,.,.,13,TRBJ1-5,CASSIAPYQPQHF,TGTGCCAGTAGTATTGCCCCTTATCAGCCCCAGCATTTT
TRBV4-1,.,.,17,TRBJ2-3,CASSQDGGGLSTDTQYF,TGCGCCAGCAGCCAAGATGGGGGGGGGCTGAGCACAGATACGCAGTATTTT
TRBV18,.,.,14,TRBJ1-1,CASSPQGMTTEAFF,TGTGCCAGCTCACCCCAGGGGATGACCACTGAAGCTTTCTTT
TRBV29-1,.,TRBD1,15,TRBJ2-2,CSVEAGTGDTGELFF,TGCAGCGTTGAGGCCGGGACAGGCGACACCGGGGAGCTGTTTTTT
TRBV10-3,.,.,14,TRBJ1-1,CAISGGAANTEAFF,TGTGCCATCAGCGGCGGGGCCGCGAACACTGAAGCTTTCTTT
TRBV7-6,.,TRBD2,15,TRBJ2-1,CASSGWREGPGEQFF,TGTGCCAGCAGCGGCTGGCGGGAGGGCCCGGGTGAGCAGTTCTTC
TRBV14,.,.,17,TRBJ2-1,CASSRRTGTPIAYEQFF,TGTGCCAGCAGCCGCCGCACCGGGACCCCGATAGCATATGAGCAGTTCTTC
TRBV18,.,TRBD1,16,TRBJ1-3,CASSPPGQGYGNTIYF,TGTGCCAGCTCACCACCGGGACAGGGCTACGGAAACACCATATATTTT
TRBV25-1,.,TRBD1,15,TRBJ2-2,CASSDLGGATGELFF,TGTGCCAGCAGTGACTTAGGGGGCGCGACCGGGGAGCTGTTTTTT
TRBV9,.,.,15,TRBJ2-2,CASSSWGHSIGELFF,TGTGCCAGCAGCTCGTGGGGACACAGTATCGGGGAGCTGTTTTTT
TRBV12-2,.,.,12,TRBJ1-2,CASRLVSYGYTF,TGTGCAAGTCGCTTAGTCAGCTATGGCTACACCTTC
TRBV5-4,.,.,14,TRBJ1-4,CASSFSGSNEKLFF,TGTGCCAGCAGCTTCAGCGGGAGCAATGAAAAACTGTTTTTT
TRBV18,.,.,17,TRBJ2-1,CASSHRGVLSSYNEQFF,TGTGCCAGCTCGCACAGAGGAGTCTTAAGCTCCTACAATGAGCAGTTCTTC
TRBV11-2,.,TRBD2,15,TRBJ2-1,CASSSRLAGDNEQFF,TGTGCCAGCAGCAGTCGACTAGCGGGGGATAATGAGCAGTTCTTC
TRBV5-1,.,.,14,TRBJ1-5,CASSLDSLNQPQHF,TGCGCCAGCAGCTTGGACAGCCTTAATCAGCCCCAGCATTTT
TRBV7-9,.,.,13,TRBJ2-3,CASSRTATDTQYF,TGTGCCAGCAGTAGAACGGCAACAGATACGCAGTATTTT
TRBV27,once,TRBD1,14,TRBJ1-1,CASSFRDRGTEAFF,TGTGCCAGCAGTTTCCGGGACAGGGGGACTGAAGCTTTCTTT
TRBV5-1,.,.,17,TRBJ1-1,CASSLIPGVGENTEAFF,TGCGCCAGCAGCTTGATTCCCGGCGTCGGGGAGAACACTGAAGCTTTCTTT
TRBV30,.,TRBD2,12,TRBJ2-3,CAWSVTSGTQYF,TGTGCCTGGAGTGTAACTAGCGGTACGCAGTATTTT
TRBV7-9,.,TRBD1,16,TRBJ2-1,CASSFNRGTGANEQFF,TGTGCCAGCAGCTTCAACAGGGGTACGGGTGCCAATGAGCAGTTCTTC
TRBV18,.,.,15,TRBJ1-5,CASSRNSYSNQPQHF,TGTGCCAGCTCGCGAAACTCCTATAGCAATCAGCCCCAGCATTTT
TRBV18,.,.,14,TRBJ2-2,CASSPAQYTGELFF,TGTGCCAGCTCACCGGCACAATACACCGGGGAGCTGTTTTTT
TRBV9,.,.,13,TRBJ2-1,CASSVAGDSEQFF,TGTGCCAGCAGCGTAGCGGGAGACAGTGAGCAGTTCTTC
TRBV18,.,.,15,TRBJ2-4,CASSPGLQTPGVQYF,TGTGCCAGCTCCCCCGGGCTACAGACGCCAGGCGTTCAGTACTTC
TRBV5-1,.,TRBD1,16,TRBJ2-3,CASSLEWTGSTDTQYF,TGCGCCAGCAGCTTGGAATGGACAGGGTCGACAGATACGCAGTATTTT
TRBV27,.,TRBD1,15,TRBJ1-2,CASSQLGQVKYGYTF,TGTGCCAGCAGTCAACTAGGACAGGTGAAGTATGGCTACACCTTC
TRBV7-2,.,TRBD1,13,TRBJ2-1,CASSTTGGNEQFF,TGTGCCAGCAGCACCACAGGGGGGAATGAGCAGTTCTTC
TRBV29-1,.,.,13,TRBJ2-3,CSVVSLSTDTQYF,TGCAGCGTTGTGTCCCTTAGCACAGATACGCAGTATTTT
TRBV27,.,TRBD1,15,TRBJ1-5,CASRPSLTGSQPQHF,TGTGCCAGCAGGCCAAGTTTGACAGGGTCTCAGCCCCAGCATTTT
TRBV7-9,.,TRBD2,15,TRBJ2-5,CASSPGLADQETQYF,TGTGCCAGCAGTCCAGGACTAGCGGACCAAGAGACCCAGTACTTC
TRBV10-3,.,.,16,TRBJ1-1,CAISELGDLMNTEAFF,TGTGCCATCAGTGAGTTGGGGGATCTAATGAACACTGAAGCTTTCTTT
TRBV19,.,TRBD2,15,TRBJ2-1,CASSIAGVPYNEQFF,TGTGCCAGTAGTATCGCGGGAGTACCCTACAATGAGCAGTTCTTC
TRBV28,.,.,14,TRBJ2-7,CASSSPGGGDEQYF,TGTGCCAGCAGTTCCCCAGGAGGGGGGGACGAGCAGTACTTC
TRBV7-8,.,.,15,TRBJ1-5,CASSSVADSNQPQHF,TGTGCCAGCAGCTCCGTTGCAGATAGCAATCAGCCCCAGCATTTT
TRBV2,.,TRBD1,11,TRBJ2-5,CAIQQGETQYF,TGTGCCATCCAACAGGGGGAGACCCAGTACTTC
TRBV28,.,.,12,TRBJ2-3,CASRASTDTQYF,TGTGCCAGCAGGGCGAGCACAGATACGCAGTATTTT
TRBV6-5,.,TRBD2,15,TRBJ2-1,CASSYTASGRNEQFF,TGTGCCAGCAGTTACACAGCTAGCGGGAGAAATGAGCAGTTCTTC
TRBV18,.,.,16,TRBJ2-3,CASSPNSGLSTDTQYF,TGTGCCAGCTCACCCAATAGCGGCCTTAGCACAGATACGCAGTATTTT
TRBV7-8,.,.,14,TRBJ1-1,CASSLVQGDTEAFF,TGTGCCAGCAGCTTAGTACAGGGAGACACTGAAGCTTTCTTT
TRBV27,.,TRBD1,15,TRBJ1-5,CASSKDRVQDQPQHF,TGTGCCAGCAGTAAGGACAGGGTGCAAGACCAGCCCCAGCATTTT
TRBV7-9,.,TRBD2,18,TRBJ2-1,CASSLWLAGGRIYNEQFF,TGTGCCAGCAGCTTATGGCTAGCGGGAGGCCGAATTTACAATGAGCAGTTCTTC
TRBV5-4,.,.,12,TRBJ2-2,CASSVEAGELFF,TGTGCCAGCAGCGTGGAGGCCGGGGAGCTGTTTTTT
TRBV11-3,.,TRBD1,14,TRBJ2-1,CASSLGQGADEQFF,TGTGCCAGCAGCTTAGGGCAGGGGGCGGATGAGCAGTTCTTC
TRBV5-5,.,.,15,TRBJ1-5,CASRSKFSLDQPQHF,TGTGCCAGCAGGTCTAAATTCTCACTAGATCAGCCCCAGCATTTT
TRBV28,.,.,12,TRBJ1-1,CASCLQDTEAFF,TGTGCCAGCTGTTTGCAAGACACTGAAGCTTTCTTT
TRBV7-9,.,.,14,TRBJ1-5,CASSLVARGQPQHF,TGTGCCAGCAGCTTAGTTGCTCGGGGTCAGCCCCAGCATTTT
TRBV7-3,.,.,15,TRBJ2-2,CASSLYGMNTGELFF,TGTGCCAGCAGCTTGTACGGGATGAACACCGGGGAGCTGTTTTTT
TRBV11-2,.,.,14,TRBJ2-2,CASRPSTNTGELFF,TGTGCCAGCAGACCGAGTACGAACACCGGGGAGCTGTTTTTT
TRBV6-5,.,.,13,TRBJ2-3,CASRAASTDTQYF,TGTGCCAGCAGAGCGGCTAGCACAGATACGCAGTATTTT
TRBV5-1,.,.,13,TRBJ2-2,CASTRGNTGELFF,TGCGCCAGCACCAGGGGTAACACCGGGGAGCTGTTTTTT
TRBV7-7,.,.,14,TRBJ2-5,CASSPLDMQETQYF,TGTGCTAGCAGCCCGCTGGACATGCAAGAGACCCAGTACTTC
TRBV7-9,.,.,12,TRBJ1-1,CASSLGRRVPFF,TGTGCCAGCAGCCTCGGCCGTAGGGTCCCTTTCTTT
TRBV30,.,.,15,TRBJ1-3,CAWGRTGNSGNTIYF,TGTGCCTGGGGGAGGACGGGGAACTCTGGAAACACCATATATTTT
TRBV5-1,.,TRBD2,15,TRBJ2-1,CASSSGLAGNDEQFF,TGCGCCAGCAGCTCCGGACTAGCGGGAAATGATGAGCAGTTCTTC